The present T cell receptor beta chain was sequenced within a study of T-cell memory formation after mild COVID-19. Findings of the study overall: Clonal second-wave expansions that peaked on day 37 had unconfirmed SARS-CoV-2 specificity.

Employing constant-segment primers, 5'RACE generated TCR alpha and TCR beta cDNA libraries bearing sample barcodes and UMIs. TCRdb fed the 5' RACE reads into MiXCR, producing one record per CDR3 protein. The repertoire holds about 130,000 distinct CDR3 sequences, with around a sixth as singletons. V was pared by 5 bases and J by 0 bases, with 7 bases between. This CDR3 is built from 13 residues. Germline loops: CDR1 SGHTA, CDR2 FQGNSA. Concerning this clonotype itself: What it binds is not known.

This TCR was recovered from an adult woman who had mild COVID-19 (a few samples of this study predate the infection). Cell type and time point are not known. The genes are TRBV7-2 and TRBJ1-1, with D uncertain. The sample was PBMCs or a T cell subset sorted from them (not recorded which). The DNA for the CDR3 is TGTGCCAGCAGCCCCGAATTGAACACTGAAGCTTTCTTT. Encoded protein: CASSPELNTEAFF.